What follows describes a single T cell receptor beta chain. This table comes from immunoSEQ multiplex PCR, and its TCRdb copy is limited to in-frame clones, with some not included. The table records around 280,000 clones, 70% to 90% of them present only once. This sample is drawn from a study of blood T cell repertoires in COVID-19. Study-level background: The samples span acute and convalescent COVID-19 from the United States, Italy and Spain.

V gave up 4 bases and J gave up 0 bases; unmatched junction bases: 7. Germline V gives CDR1 LGHNA, CDR2 YSLEER. This CDR3 has 17 residues. Participants' reported clinical history set cohort assignment. The material sequenced was PBMCs or T cells enriched from blood (not recorded which). The clonotype was recovered from a woman aged 40-49 years who had recovered from COVID-19. The chain uses TRBV4-3 and TRBJ2-1, with 9 positions matching TRBD2. CDR3 loop: CASSRNLAGSSYNEQFF. The DNA for the CDR3 is TGCGCCAGCAGCCGAAATCTAGCGGGGAGCTCCTACAATGAGCAGTTCTTC.